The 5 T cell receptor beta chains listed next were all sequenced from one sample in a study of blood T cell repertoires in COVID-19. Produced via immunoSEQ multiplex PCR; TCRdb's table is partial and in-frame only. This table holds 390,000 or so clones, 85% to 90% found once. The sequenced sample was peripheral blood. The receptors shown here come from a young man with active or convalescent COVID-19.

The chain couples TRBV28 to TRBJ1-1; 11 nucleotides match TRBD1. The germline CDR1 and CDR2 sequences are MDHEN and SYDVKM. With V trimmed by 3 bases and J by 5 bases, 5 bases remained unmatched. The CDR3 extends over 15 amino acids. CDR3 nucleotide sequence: TGTGCCAGCAGTTTGCGGGACAGGGGGAGTACTGAAGCTTTCTTT. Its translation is CASSLRDRGSTEAFF.

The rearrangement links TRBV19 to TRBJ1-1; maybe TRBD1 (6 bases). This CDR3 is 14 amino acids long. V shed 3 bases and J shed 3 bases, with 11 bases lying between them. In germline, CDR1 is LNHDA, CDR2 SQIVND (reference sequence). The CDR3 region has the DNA TGTGCCAGTAGTATTGCAGGGGCCGACACTGAAGCTTTCTTT. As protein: CASSIAGADTEAFF.

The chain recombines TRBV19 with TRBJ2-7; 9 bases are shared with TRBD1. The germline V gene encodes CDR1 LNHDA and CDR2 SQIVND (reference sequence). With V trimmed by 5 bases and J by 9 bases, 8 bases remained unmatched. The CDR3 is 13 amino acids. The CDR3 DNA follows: TGTGCCAGTAGTCCGGGACAGGGTCTACTGCAGTACTTC. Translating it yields CASSPGQGLLQYF. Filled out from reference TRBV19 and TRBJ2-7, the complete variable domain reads DGGITQSPKYLFRKEGQNVTLSCEQNLNHDAMYWYRQDPGQGLRLIYYSQIVNDFQKGDIAEGYSVSREKKESFPLTVTSAQKNPTAFYLCASSPGQGLLQYFGPGTRLTVT.

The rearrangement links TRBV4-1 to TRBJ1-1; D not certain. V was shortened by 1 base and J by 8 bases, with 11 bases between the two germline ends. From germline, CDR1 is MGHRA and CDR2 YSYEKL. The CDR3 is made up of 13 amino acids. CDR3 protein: CASSQAAGSEAFF. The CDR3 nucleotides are TGCGCCAGCAGCCAAGCGGCAGGATCCGAAGCTTTCTTT.

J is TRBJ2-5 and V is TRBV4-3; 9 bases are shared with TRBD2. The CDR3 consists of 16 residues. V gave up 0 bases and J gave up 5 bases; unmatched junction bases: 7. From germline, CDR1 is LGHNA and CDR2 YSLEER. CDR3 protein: CASSQDLPAGGETQYF. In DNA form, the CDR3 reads TGCGCCAGCAGCCAAGATCTTCCAGCGGGAGGTGAGACCCAGTACTTC.